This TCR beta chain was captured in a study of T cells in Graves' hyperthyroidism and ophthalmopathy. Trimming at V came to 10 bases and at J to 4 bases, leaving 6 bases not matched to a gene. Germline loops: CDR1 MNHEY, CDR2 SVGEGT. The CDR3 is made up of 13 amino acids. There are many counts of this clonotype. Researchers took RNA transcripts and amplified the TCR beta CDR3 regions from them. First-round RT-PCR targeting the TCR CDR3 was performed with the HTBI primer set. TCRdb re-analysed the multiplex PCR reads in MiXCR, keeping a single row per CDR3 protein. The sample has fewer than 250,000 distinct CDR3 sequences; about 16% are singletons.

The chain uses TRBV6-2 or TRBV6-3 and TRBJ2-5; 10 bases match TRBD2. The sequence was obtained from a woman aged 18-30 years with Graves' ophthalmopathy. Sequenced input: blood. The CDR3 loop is CATSWTSGETQYF. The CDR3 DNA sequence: TGTGCCACCTCTTGGACTAGCGGAGAGACCCAGTACTTC.